This T cell receptor beta chain was profiled in a study of blood T cell repertoires in COVID-19. Study-wide background: COVID-19 samples, acute and convalescent, were from the United States, Italy and Spain. Sources were T cells, B-cell-depleted T cells, or PBMCs; the material itself was cDNA or gDNA.

J was trimmed by 5 bases and V by 0 bases; bases with no gene match: 6. This CDR3 spans 16 amino acids. The V gene's germline CDR1 is SGDLS and CDR2 YYNGEE. Sequenced by immunoSEQ multiplex PCR; TCRdb stores in-frame clones only, minus some. The sample lists about 230,000 clones; less than 90% were seen once. This TCR was sampled from a woman in her seventies with active or convalescent COVID-19. The source material was peripheral blood. The gene calls are TRBV9 and TRBJ2-2; 8 nucleotides match TRBD2. CDR3 residues: CASSVGIAGQTGELFF. For the CDR3, the DNA is TGTGCCAGCAGCGTAGGGATAGCGGGGCAAACCGGGGAGCTGTTTTTT.